One sample yielded the 26 T cell receptor beta chains listed below, sequenced in a study of blood T cell repertoires in COVID-19. Sequencing used immunoSEQ multiplex PCR; TCRdb keeps in-frame clones, though not all of them. The sample lists about 220,000 clones; almost 90% were seen once. Specimen: PBMCs or T cells enriched from blood (not recorded which). Source of these receptors: a woman between 45 and 60 years old with acute COVID-19.

The V and J genes are TRBV19 and TRBJ1-5, with D unresolved. Germline loops: CDR1 LNHDA, CDR2 SQIVND (reference sequence). V lost 4 bases and J lost 1, with 5 bases in between. CDR3 length: 13 amino acids. The CDR3 region is CASSTLSNQPQHF. The CDR3 nucleotides read TGTGCCAGTAGTACCCTCAGCAATCAGCCCCAGCATTTT.

The J gene is TRBJ1-1, the V gene TRBV27, with D unresolved. The CDR3 spans 15 residues. Trimming left V 7 bases short and J 4 bases short, with 19 bases between. Germline values: CDR1 MNHEY, CDR2 SMNVEV (reference sequence). The CDR3: CASILSSWGGTEAFF. The CDR3 DNA is TGTGCCAGCATCTTAAGCTCCTGGGGAGGCACTGAAGCTTTCTTT.

This rearrangement joins TRBV30 to TRBJ1-6; 9 bases align to TRBD1. With V trimmed by 5 bases and J by 9 bases, 8 bases remained unmatched. Per the germline V gene, CDR1 is GTSNPN and CDR2 is SVGIG (reference sequence). The CDR3 covers 14 residues. The CDR3 spells CAWGTGLHRSPLHF. The CDR3 DNA follows: TGTGCCTGGGGGACAGGGCTTCACCGTTCACCCCTCCACTTT.

The CDR3 bases are TGTGCCACCAGTGACCCCGGACAGGGCACAGATACGCAGTATTTT. This encodes CATSDPGQGTDTQYF. The chain is built from TRBV24-1 and TRBJ2-3; 7 bases are shared with TRBD1. With V trimmed by 4 bases and J by 1 base, 4 bases remained unmatched. This CDR3 spans 15 amino acids. Germline values: CDR1 KGHDR, CDR2 SFDVKD.

This clone was recorded once. This chain joins TRBV5-5 and TRBJ1-4; no clear D gene. Germline CDR1 is SGHKS and CDR2 is YYEKEE (reference sequence). This CDR3 region has 15 residues. V was pared by 2 bases and J by 6 bases, with 14 bases between. CDR3 protein: CASSFAGNPDEKLFF. The CDR3 DNA follows: TGTGCCAGCAGCTTCGCCGGGAATCCGGATGAAAAACTGTTTTTT. The entire variable domain, with the rest obtained from reference TRBV5-5 and TRBJ1-4, is as follows: DAGVTQSPTHLIKTRGQQVTLRCSPISGHKSVSWYQQVLGQGPQFIFQYYEKEERGRGNFPDRFSARQFPNYSSELNVNALLLGDSALYLCASSFAGNPDEKLFFGSGTQLSVL.

The chain joins TRBV27 to TRBJ1-5; D possibly corresponds to TRBD1 (6 bases). The CDR3 has 16 amino acids. Looked up from germline, CDR1 is MNHEY and CDR2 is SMNVEV (reference sequence). V dropped 5 bases and J dropped 2 bases, with 16 bases sitting between them. For the CDR3, the DNA is TGTGCCAGCAGTCGATACCCGGGGGGCGGCAATCAGCCCCAGCATTTT. It yields the protein CASSRYPGGGNQPQHF.

This chain uses TRBV7-9 with TRBJ2-7; tentatively, D is TRBD2 (6 bases). Per the germline V gene, CDR1 is SEHNR and CDR2 is FQNEAQ (reference sequence). The CDR3 length is 17 residues. The V end lost 5 bases, the J end lost 6 bases, and 26 bases lay between the germline ends. DNA for the CDR3: TGTGCCAGCAGCCAAGGGTCACTTGCGGGAAGGGGCTTCGAGCAGTACTTC. The encoded protein is CASSQGSLAGRGFEQYF.

V gene TRBV28 combines with J gene TRBJ2-7, with TRBD2 matching 7 bases. With 3 bases clipped from V and 2 bases from J, the junction kept 7 bases outside the gene matches. This CDR3 has 15 residues. Germline V gene sequence: CDR1 MDHEN, CDR2 SYDVKM. CDR3 DNA: TGTGCCAGCAGTTTTGGCGGGAGTTCTACCTACGAGCAGTACTTC. It specifies CASSFGGSSTYEQYF. The full variable domain, in which reference TRBV28 and TRBJ2-7 provide the parts outside the CDR3, is DVKVTQSSRYLVKRTGEKVFLECVQDMDHENMFWYRQDPGLGLRLIYFSYDVKMKEKGDIPEGYSVSREKKERFSLILESASTNQTSMYLCASSFGGSSTYEQYFGPGTRLTVT.

The chain combines TRBV29-1 with TRBJ2-1; TRBD2 is a possible D gene (5 bases). V was cut by 0 bases and J by 6 bases, with 12 bases left in between. The CDR3 is made up of 14 amino acids. Germline V gives CDR1 SQVTM, CDR2 ANQGSEA. The DNA of the CDR3 is TGCAGCGTTGAAGAATGGCTAGCTAGCAATGAGCAGTTCTTC. Its protein product is CSVEEWLASNEQFF.

V is TRBV6-5 and J is TRBJ1-5; 10 nucleotides line up with TRBD1. The V gene end was trimmed by 6 bases and the J gene end by 2 bases; junction bases not matched to a gene: 4. Germline loops: CDR1 MNHEY, CDR2 SVGAGI. CDR3 size: 15 residues. The CDR3 protein is CASRGTGAGNQPQHF. Written as DNA, the CDR3 is TGTGCCAGCAGGGGGACAGGGGCTGGCAATCAGCCCCAGCATTTT.

The chain recombines TRBV7-9 with TRBJ2-7; 11 nucleotides align to TRBD2. This CDR3 spans 15 amino acids. Trimming at V came to 7 bases and at J to 4 bases, leaving 9 bases not matched to a gene. Germline V gives CDR1 SEHNR, CDR2 FQNEAQ (reference sequence). CDR3 region: CASTGTSGSRYEQYF. In nucleotides, the CDR3 is TGTGCCAGCACTGGAACTAGCGGGAGTAGGTACGAGCAGTACTTC.

The V gene is TRBV30, the J gene TRBJ2-7, with D perhaps matching TRBD1 (5 bases). Looked up from germline, CDR1 is GTSNPN and CDR2 is SVGIG (reference sequence). Trimming cost V 0 bases and J 3 bases, with 12 bases left between them. The CDR3 loop spans 14 amino acids. The CDR3 reads CAWSVGGAHYEQYF. The CDR3 nucleotides are TGTGCCTGGAGTGTAGGTGGGGCTCACTACGAGCAGTACTTC. Together with reference TRBV30 and TRBJ2-7, the CDR3 gives the full variable domain: SQTIHQWPATLVQPVGSPLSLECTVEGTSNPNLYWYRQAAGRGLQLLFYSVGIGQISSEVPQNLSASRPQDRQFILSSKKLLLSDSGFYLCAWSVGGAHYEQYFGPGTRLTVT.

A single count supports this clone. This chain joins TRBV27 and TRBJ2-1; possible D gene TRBD1, 6 bases. Trimming pared 4 bases from V and 0 bases from J, leaving 13 bases between. The CDR3 has 16 residues. Germline V CDR1 and CDR2: MNHEY, SMNVEV (reference sequence). DNA of the CDR3: TGTGCCAGCAGTTCTAGGACAGCCTACTCCTACAATGAGCAGTTCTTC. Amino acid sequence: CASSSRTAYSYNEQFF.

The genes are TRBV7-3 and TRBJ1-6; no definite D call. This CDR3 has 16 residues. The germline V and J ends were trimmed by 0 bases and 0 bases, with 6 bases remaining between them. Germline CDR1 and CDR2: SGHTA and FQGTGA. The CDR3 DNA reads TGTGCCAGCAGCTTAACAGGGAGCTCCTATAATTCACCCCTCCACTTT. Encoded protein: CASSLTGSSYNSPLHF.

The chain employs TRBV9 and TRBJ2-7; possibly TRBD2 for D (5 bases). V was shortened by 3 bases and J by 2 bases, with 9 bases between the two germline ends. Per the germline V gene, CDR1 is SGDLS and CDR2 is YYNGEE. The CDR3 extends over 13 amino acids. The CDR3 sequence is CASSARGTYEQYF. CDR3 DNA: TGTGCCAGCAGCGCCCGAGGGACCTACGAGCAGTACTTC.

The chain joins TRBV5-6 to TRBJ2-5; 7 positions match TRBD2. Trimming at V came to 1 base and at J to 2 bases, leaving 5 bases not matched to a gene. Germline CDR1 is SGHDT and CDR2 is YYEEEE. CDR3 length equals 15 residues. As DNA, the CDR3 is TGTGCCAGCAGCTTGTGGCAGGGAGGGCAAGAGACCCAGTACTTC. This gives the protein CASSLWQGGQETQYF.

As concerns this clone: This specimen includes other DNA sequences encoding the same CDR3. The CDR3: CASSLPLNTEAFF. CDR3 sequence (DNA): TGTGCCAGCAGCTTACCCTTGAACACTGAAGCTTTCTTT. The chain carries TRBV28 and TRBJ1-1; no definite D call. CDR3 length equals 13 residues. CDR1 is MDHEN and CDR2 is SYDVKM in the germline V gene. V gave up 6 bases and J gave up 0 bases, with 8 bases separating them.

The chain has TRBV2 and TRBJ2-7; TRBD2 agrees at 9 bases. CDR1 is SNHLY, CDR2 FYNNEI, per germline. The CDR3 totals 16 residues. The trim removed 4 bases at V and 4 bases at J, leaving 11 bases unmatched. The CDR3, as DNA: TGTGCCAGCAGTGGCGGGTCGGGACTAGCTTCTTACGAGCAGTACTTC. It is translated as CASSGGSGLASYEQYF. Looking up the rest from reference TRBV2 and TRBJ2-7 gives the full variable domain: EPEVTQTPSHQVTQMGQEVILRCVPISNHLYFYWYRQILGQKVEFLVSFYNNEISEKSEIFDDQFSVERPDGSNFTLKIRSTKLEDSAMYFCASSGGSGLASYEQYFGPGTRLTVT.

The chain is built from TRBV30 and TRBJ1-2; D possibly corresponds to TRBD1 (5 bases). CDR3 length equals 12 residues. From germline, CDR1 is GTSNPN and CDR2 SVGIG (reference sequence). Between the trimmed V and J ends, which lost 4 bases and 2 bases, there was a span of 8 bases. CDR3 amino acids: CAWTEGNYGYTF. Here the CDR3 DNA reads TGTGCCTGGACGGAGGGGAACTATGGCTACACCTTC. The full variable domain, with the rest looked up from reference TRBV30 and TRBJ1-2, is SQTIHQWPATLVQPVGSPLSLECTVEGTSNPNLYWYRQAAGRGLQLLFYSVGIGQISSEVPQNLSASRPQDRQFILSSKKLLLSDSGFYLCAWTEGNYGYTFGSGTRLTVV.

Of note for this clone: Mismatch with germline at one junction end may stem from a read error. The CDR3 region is CASSSSNRVSSYNEQFF. As DNA, the CDR3 is TGTGCCAGCAGCTCTTCAAACAGGGTAAGCTCCTACAATGAGCAATTCTTC. This chain links TRBV7-9 with TRBJ2-1; maybe TRBD1 (6 bases). Germline V CDR1 and CDR2: SEHNR, FQNEAQ (reference sequence). The CDR3 sequence is 17 residues long. The variable domain in full, with the rest retrieved from reference TRBV7-9 and TRBJ2-1, is DTGVSQNPRHKITKRGQNVTFRCDPISEHNRLYWYRQTLGQGPEFLTYFQNEAQLEKSRLLSDRFSAERPKGSFSTLEIQRTEQGDSAMYLCASSSSNRVSSYNEQFFGPGTRLTVL.

This clone was detected once. The CDR3 loop is CSDQSNYGYTF. In DNA, the CDR3 is TGCAGTGATCAGTCTAACTATGGCTACACCTTC. J is TRBJ1-2 and V is TRBV20-1; D gene ambiguous. From germline, CDR1 is DFQATT and CDR2 SNEGSKA (reference sequence). The CDR3 is 11 residues long. V lost 7 bases, J lost 0 bases, and 6 bases lay in between.

CDR3 amino acids: CASSPQMHREEGYEQYF. The CDR3 bases are TGTGCCAGCAGCCCCCAAATGCATAGGGAGGAGGGCTACGAGCAGTACTTC. This chain links TRBV4-2 with TRBJ2-7; TRBD2 might be the D (6 bases). Per germline, CDR1 LGHNA and CDR2 YNFKEQ. The V gene lost 4 bases and the J gene lost 3 bases, with 22 bases spanning the gap. This CDR3 is built from 17 residues.

This rearrangement joins TRBV9 to TRBJ1-6, with D uncertain. Germline lookup yields CDR1 SGDLS and CDR2 YYNGEE. V lost 4 bases, J lost 0 bases, and 14 bases lay in between. There are 17 residues in the CDR3. The CDR3 protein is CASSPRRGSSYNSPLHF. The CDR3 DNA sequence: TGTGCCAGCAGCCCCCGTCGAGGGAGCTCCTATAATTCACCCCTCCACTTT.

This rearrangement joins TRBV7-6 to TRBJ2-7, with 10 bases aligning to TRBD1. J gave up 4 bases and V 5 bases, and 8 bases lay outside the gene matches. CDR1 is SGHVS, CDR2 FNYEAQ, per germline. This CDR3 has 15 amino acids. The CDR3 reads CASSPITGQGYEQYF. Written as DNA, the CDR3 is TGTGCCAGCAGCCCCATAACGGGACAGGGGTACGAGCAGTACTTC. Combining the CDR3 with reference TRBV7-6 and TRBJ2-7 gives the whole variable domain GAGVSQSPRYKVTKRGQDVALRCDPISGHVSLYWYRQALGQGPEFLTYFNYEAQQDKSGLPNDRFSAERPEGSISTLTIQRTEQRDSAMYRCASSPITGQGYEQYFGPGTRLTVT.

CDR3 loop: CASRGGNTEAFF. CDR3 nucleotide sequence: TGTGCCAGCAGGGGGGGGAATACTGAAGCTTTCTTT. The gene calls are TRBV2 and TRBJ1-1; D possibly corresponds to TRBD1 (5 bases). This CDR3 is 12 amino acids long. Between the trimmed V and J ends, which lost 6 bases and 5 bases, there was a span of 10 bases. Per the germline V gene, CDR1 is SNHLY and CDR2 is FYNNEI.

V usage is TRBV18 and J usage is TRBJ1-2; TRBD1 might be the D (6 bases). The CDR3 spans 14 residues. In germline, CDR1 is KGHSH, CDR2 LQKENI. V gave up 0 bases and J gave up 7 bases, with 12 bases separating them. CDR3 in amino acids: CASSPPLRGLGYTF. The CDR3 region has the DNA TGTGCCAGCTCACCACCGTTGCGGGGGCTTGGCTACACCTTC.